The T cell receptor beta chain described here comes from a study of T cell responses to AZD1222 COVID-19 vaccine. J gave up 1 base and V 3 bases, and 3 bases lay outside the gene matches. Looked up from germline, CDR1 is MNHEY and CDR2 is SVGAGI. The CDR3 contains 16 residues. Pooling covered second doses at about 4 or about 12 weeks. Sequenced by immunoSEQ multiplex PCR; TCRdb stores in-frame clones only, minus some. The sample has roughly 120,000 clones, about nine tenths seen once. This clone showed up just once. This receptor was obtained from an adult who received the AZD1222 COVID-19 vaccine. Here the sequenced sample was peripheral blood, taken 28 days after the second AZD1222 dose. This sequence joins TRBV6-5 and TRBJ2-3, with TRBD2 matching 11 bases. The DNA of the CDR3 is TGTGCCAGCAGTTATCAACTAGCGGGGGGCACAGATACGCAGTATTTT. Residues: CASSYQLAGGTDTQYF.